This T cell receptor (beta chain) was sequenced for a study of control samples from healthy donors and cancer patients. V dropped 3 bases and J dropped 0; count of bases not matched to a gene: 9. Germline V CDR1 and CDR2: LGHDT, YNNKEL (reference sequence). The CDR3 totals 17 residues. This clone was counted once. Sequencing used immunoSEQ multiplex PCR; TCRdb keeps in-frame clones, though not all of them. The sample carries about 140,000 clones, 94% recorded once. The clonotype was recovered from a middle-aged man in good health. This chain uses TRBV3-1 (or the pseudogene TRBV3-2) with TRBJ2-5; TRBD1 aligns across 8 bases. Sequences were obtained from blood. CDR3 nucleotide sequence: TGTGCCAGCAGCCAGAGACCCGGGACAGGTAACCAAGAGACCCAGTACTTC. It translates to CASSQRPGTGNQETQYF.